These 26 T cell receptor beta chains came from one sample sequenced in a study of T cell clonality in common variable immunodeficiency. Sequenced by immunoSEQ multiplex PCR; TCRdb stores in-frame clones only, minus some. This sample carries roughly 42,000 clones, none of them present only once. Sequenced input: peripheral blood mononuclear cells. The receptors stem from a person between 18 and 75 years old in good health.

This clone was counted many times. The read terminates 3 residues before the CDR3 end, so the remaining end is supplied by the germline J gene. The rearrangement links TRBV7-8 to TRBJ2-5; TRBD1 aligns across 10 bases. V shed 0 bases, J shed 7 bases, and the junction held 8 bases outside the gene matches. The germline V gene encodes CDR1 SGHVS and CDR2 FQNEAQ. The CDR3 spans 16 residues. CDR3 residues: CASSLAETGGYGTQYF. CDR3 DNA (partial): TGTGCCAGCAGCTTAGCGGAGACAGGGGGCTATGGGACC. The complete variable domain, with remaining parts taken from reference TRBV7-8 and TRBJ2-5, reads GAGVSQSPRYKVAKRGQDVALRCDPISGHVSLFWYQQALGQGPEFLTYFQNEAQLDKSGLPSDRFFAERPEGSVSTLKIQRTQQEDSAVYLCASSLAETGGYGTQYFGPGTRLLVL.

This clone was seen ten or more times. The missing CDR3 end, 3 residues past where the read stops, is filled in from the germline J gene. This specimen includes other DNA sequences encoding the same CDR3. This chain uses TRBV6-2 or TRBV6-3 with TRBJ2-1; D may be TRBD2 (5 bases). Germline CDR1 is MNHEY and CDR2 is SVGEGT. The CDR3 is 14 amino acids. Trimming stripped 2 bases from V and 5 bases from J, with 10 bases between. CDR3 DNA (partial): TGTGCCAGCAGTTACGGCACTAGAGACAATGAG. Its protein is CASSYGTRDNE. The full CDR3 protein is CASSYGTRDNEQFF.

This clone was observed at least ten times. The CDR3 end lies 3 residues beyond the end of the read and is filled in from the germline J gene. This rearrangement joins TRBV2 to TRBJ1-4, with D possibly being TRBD1 (6 bases). Trimming took off 3 bases at V and 0 bases at J, with 8 bases between the two ends. Looked up from germline, CDR1 is SNHLY and CDR2 is FYNNEI. The CDR3 loop spans 15 amino acids. CDR3: CASSEDSATNEKLFF. The part of the CDR3 DNA that was read is TGTGCCAGCAGTGAGGACAGTGCAACTAATGAAAAA.

This clone appeared many times. CDR3 sequence: CASSAEGLGANVLTF. Incomplete CDR3 DNA: TGTGCCAGCAGTGCGGAGGGGCTCGGGGCCAACGTC. The V call is TRBV2, the J call TRBJ2-6, with D possibly TRBD2 on 6 matching bases. The read ends 3 residues before the CDR3 terminus; that terminus is restored from the germline J gene. The length of the CDR3 is 15 residues. Looked up from germline, CDR1 is SNHLY and CDR2 is FYNNEI. The germline V and J ends were trimmed by 4 bases and 4 bases, with 11 bases remaining between them.

This clone was observed many times. The DNA ends 3 residues before the CDR3 does, and the rest of the CDR3 is filled in from the germline J gene. The chain links TRBV6-4 to TRBJ2-1; 11 bases fit TRBD1. J gave up 3 bases and V 3 bases, and 1 base lay outside the gene matches. The CDR3 totals 15 residues. Per germline, CDR1 MRHNA and CDR2 SNTAGT. The covered CDR3 bases are TGTGCCAGCAGTGAGGGGACAGGGGGCTACAATGAG. This encodes CASSEGTGGYNE. The CDR3 as a whole reads CASSEGTGGYNEQFF.

The sample holds many counts of this clone. The DNA ends 3 residues before the CDR3 does, and the rest of the CDR3 is filled in from the germline J gene. The chain carries TRBV27 and TRBJ2-2, with D perhaps matching TRBD2 (5 bases). The CDR3 has 15 amino acids. Trimming took 3 bases from V and 4 from J, leaving 12 bases between them. Germline V gene data show CDR1 as MNHEY and CDR2 as SMNVEV (reference sequence). The CDR3 is CASSLSRRGTGELFF. Incomplete CDR3 DNA: TGTGCCAGCAGTTTGTCTAGACGGGGCACCGGGGAG.

This clone has at least ten counts. The read finishes 3 residues shy of the CDR3 end, and the germline J gene is used to complete it. V gene TRBV2 combines with J gene TRBJ2-3; perhaps TRBD2 as D (5 bases). Germline assignment: CDR1 SNHLY and CDR2 FYNNEI. V shed 4 bases and J shed 2 bases, with 16 bases lying between them. The CDR3 extends over 16 amino acids. The CDR3 bases that were read are TGTGCCAGCAGTGGAGGGTCATCTATTTTCACAGATACG. It encodes CASSGGSSIFTDT. The whole CDR3 is CASSGGSSIFTDTQYF. The full variable domain, in which reference TRBV2 and TRBJ2-3 provide the parts outside the CDR3, is EPEVTQTPSHQVTQMGQEVILRCVPISNHLYFYWYRQILGQKVEFLVSFYNNEISEKSEIFDDQFSVERPDGSNFTLKIRSTKLEDSAMYFCASSGGSSIFTDTQYFGPGTRLTVL.

This clone was detected many times. The read terminates 3 residues ahead of where the CDR3 ends, so the germline J gene completes it. This sequence joins TRBV12-3 or TRBV12-4 and TRBJ2-7; 8 bases agree with TRBD1. This CDR3 comprises 16 residues. The ends lost 5 bases at V and 5 bases at J; junction bases unmatched: 14. The covered CDR3 bases are TGTGCCAGCAGTCTCAAATCTCGGGACAGGAGGGACGAG. This gives the protein CASSLKSRDRRDE. From start to end, the CDR3 is CASSLKSRDRRDEQYF.

This clone was detected ten times or more. CDR3 DNA, as far as it was read: TGTGCCAGTAGTCCCCGGGAGGGGTTTGTGGTGAGCAATCAGCCC. Its protein is CASSPREGFVVSNQP. The CDR3 in its entirety is CASSPREGFVVSNQPQHF. The chain joins TRBV19 to TRBJ1-5; a weak D match, TRBD1 (5 bases). The read comes to an end 3 residues before the CDR3 does, leaving the germline J gene to fill in the end. The ends were cut back, 5 bases at V and 1 base at J, with 21 bases in the middle. Germline lookup yields CDR1 LNHDA and CDR2 SQIVND (reference sequence). This CDR3 is 18 amino acids long.

This clone appeared many times. The read terminates 3 residues ahead of where the CDR3 ends, so the germline J gene completes it. The chain uses TRBV5-4 and TRBJ2-5; D might be TRBD2 (7 bases). This CDR3 comprises 16 residues. The germline gives CDR1 SGHNT, CDR2 YYREEE (reference sequence). V shed 0 bases and J shed 5 bases, with 17 bases lying between them. The sequenced part of the CDR3 DNA is TGTGCCAGCAGCTTGGCGAGGGGCGAGGGGGGGGAGACC. Translating gives CASSLARGEGGET. The complete CDR3 protein is CASSLARGEGGETQYF.

At least ten counts were recorded for this clone. The read falls 3 residues short of the CDR3 end, and the missing part is taken from the germline J gene. The rearrangement uses TRBV6-1 and TRBJ1-2, with TRBD1 matching 7 bases. The V gene end was trimmed by 3 bases and the J gene end by 4 bases; junction bases not matched to a gene: 11. The germline V gene encodes CDR1 MNHNS and CDR2 SASEGT. CDR3 length: 16 amino acids. The CDR3 loop is CASSDGGTVASYGYTF. The sequenced part of the CDR3 DNA is TGTGCCAGCAGTGATGGTGGGACAGTCGCCTCCTATGGC.

This clone was recorded at least ten times. The read is 3 residues too short to cover the CDR3 end, so that end is filled in from the germline J gene. The gene calls are TRBV20-1 and TRBJ1-3; TRBD1 aligns across 9 bases. V lost 3 bases to trimming and J lost 0 bases; unmatched junction nucleotides: 0. The CDR3 sequence is 14 residues long. Germline V gene sequence: CDR1 DFQATT, CDR2 SNEGSKA (reference sequence). The CDR3 bases that were read are TGCAGTGCTAGGGGACAGGGCTCTGGAAACACC. It codes for CSARGQGSGNT. The complete CDR3 protein is CSARGQGSGNTIYF.

This clone was seen many times. The sequence runs out 3 residues before the end of the CDR3; the remainder is reconstructed from the germline J gene. The rearrangement uses TRBV19 and TRBJ2-2; D unresolved. CDR3 length: 14 amino acids. Trimming shortened V by 3 bases and J by 6 bases, and 11 bases separated the two germline ends. Germline values: CDR1 LNHDA, CDR2 SQIVND (reference sequence). CDR3 protein: CASSMDRVSGELFF. CDR3 DNA (partial): TGTGCCAGTAGTATGGATCGGGTTTCCGGGGAG.

On this clone: The read gets to within 3 residues of the CDR3 end, and the germline J gene fills in the rest. This chain links TRBV29-1 with TRBJ1-2; a possible D gene is TRBD1 (6 bases). The CDR3 runs to 12 residues. Germline CDR1 is SQVTM and CDR2 is ANQGSEA. V was clipped by 4 bases and J by 5 bases, with 11 bases between them. The CDR3 bases that were read are TGCAGCGTTGGGGGGCCTTCATATGGC. It encodes CSVGGPSYG. In full, the CDR3 reads CSVGGPSYGYTF. Filled out from reference TRBV29-1 and TRBJ1-2, the complete variable domain reads SAVISQKPSRDICQRGTSLTIQCQVDSQVTMMFWYRQQPGQSLTLIATANQGSEATYESGFVIDKFPISRPNLTFSTLTVSNMSPEDSSIYLCSVGGPSYGYTFGSGTRLTVV.

At least ten counts were recorded for this clone. The observed sequence ends 3 residues before the CDR3 terminus, with the missing tail filled in from the germline J gene. The chain links TRBV5-5 to TRBJ1-1, with D tentatively TRBD1 (5 bases). The germline V gene encodes CDR1 SGHKS and CDR2 YYEKEE (reference sequence). The CDR3 loop spans 14 amino acids. With 3 bases removed from V and 4 bases from J, the gap between germline ends came to 13 bases. Partial CDR3 DNA: TGTGCCAGCAGCTCGCAGGGATGGGGCACTGAA. Translated: CASSSQGWGTE. The whole CDR3 protein is CASSSQGWGTEAFF.

In its sample, this clone was seen many times. The read falls 3 residues short of the CDR3 end, and the missing part is taken from the germline J gene. J is TRBJ1-5 and V is TRBV10-3, with D unclear. This CDR3 is 16 amino acids long. Trimming cost V 0 bases and J 3 bases, with 12 bases left between them. Germline V lookup: CDR1 ENHRY, CDR2 SYGVKD. The covered CDR3 bases are TGTGCCATCAGTGAGTCGAATATCGGGGACAATCAGCCC. This translates into CAISESNIGDNQP. The CDR3, in full, reads CAISESNIGDNQPQHF.

This clone was recorded at least ten times. The missing CDR3 end, 3 residues past where the read stops, is filled in from the germline J gene. At the DNA level, this CDR3 is encoded by other sequences in the same sample as well. V gene TRBV19 combines with J gene TRBJ2-5; 11 bases match TRBD2. The length of the CDR3 is 15 residues. V lost 4 bases to trimming and J lost 5 bases; unmatched junction nucleotides: 6. Germline V gene data show CDR1 as LNHDA and CDR2 as SQIVND (reference sequence). The CDR3 sequence: CASSTGLAGGETQYF. The CDR3 bases that were read are TGTGCCAGTAGTACCGGACTAGCGGGTGGTGAGACC. The variable domain in full, with the rest retrieved from reference TRBV19 and TRBJ2-5, is DGGITQSPKYLFRKEGQNVTLSCEQNLNHDAMYWYRQDPGQGLRLIYYSQIVNDFQKGDIAEGYSVSREKKESFPLTVTSAQKNPTAFYLCASSTGLAGGETQYFGPGTRLLVL.

This clone showed up many times. The read terminates 3 residues ahead of where the CDR3 ends, so the germline J gene completes it. The chain joins TRBV5-1 to TRBJ1-1, with 9 bases fitting TRBD1. This CDR3 is built from 17 residues. J lost 2 bases, V lost 2 bases, and 10 bases had no gene match. Germline V gene data show CDR1 as SGHRS and CDR2 as YFSETQ. The CDR3 spells CASSFSQGAMRNTEAFF. The DNA read from the CDR3 is TGCGCCAGCAGCTTCTCACAGGGGGCGATGCGAAACACTGAA.

There are many counts of this clone. The read ends 3 residues before the CDR3 terminus; that terminus is restored from the germline J gene. J is TRBJ1-5 and V is TRBV5-5; tentative D call: TRBD1 (6 bases). CDR1 SGHKS and CDR2 YYEKEE come from the germline V gene (reference sequence). The CDR3 is made up of 15 amino acids. With 3 bases removed from V and 7 bases from J, the gap between germline ends came to 17 bases. CDR3 bases read: TGTGCCAGCAGCTCTGAGGACAGTTCGGGGCAGCCC. This gives the protein CASSSEDSSGQP. From start to end, the CDR3 is CASSSEDSSGQPQHF.

At least ten counts were recorded for this clone. The read stops 3 residues short of the end of the CDR3; the missing end is completed from the germline J gene. The genes are TRBV6-2 or TRBV6-3 and TRBJ2-1; a weak D match, TRBD1 (5 bases). The CDR3 contains 12 residues. Per the germline V gene, CDR1 is MNHEY and CDR2 is SVGEGT. Trimming stripped 6 bases from V and 5 bases from J, with 8 bases between. The covered CDR3 bases are TGTGCCAGCAGAAGGACAAACAATGAG. It specifies CASRRTNNE. The full-length CDR3 reads as CASRRTNNEQFF.

This clone has ten or more counts. The read finishes 3 residues shy of the CDR3 end, and the germline J gene is used to complete it. The chain is built from TRBV4-2 and TRBJ1-5; 7 nucleotides match TRBD1. The germline gives CDR1 LGHNA, CDR2 YNFKEQ. J gave up 7 bases and V 0 bases, and 9 bases lay outside the gene matches. This CDR3 has 16 amino acids. The part of the CDR3 DNA that was read is TGTGCCAGCAGCCAAGAGGTGGACAGGCCGGGCCAGCCC. It is translated as CASSQEVDRPGQP. The whole CDR3 protein reads CASSQEVDRPGQPQHF.

In this sample, this clone is medium-sized. The CDR3 extends 3 residues past the end of the read, so its final part is completed from the germline J gene. The chain uses TRBV5-1 and TRBJ2-2; D possibly corresponds to TRBD2 (6 bases). Trimming pared 0 bases from V and 6 bases from J, leaving 9 bases between. The germline V gene has CDR1 SGHRS and CDR2 YFSETQ. The CDR3 consists of 14 residues. The CDR3 here is CASSLGASAGELFF. The sequenced CDR3 bases are TGCGCCAGCAGCTTGGGAGCTAGCGCCGGGGAG.

Ten or more counts support this clone. Read sequence stops 3 residues before the CDR3 end, and the germline J gene provides the missing end. The chain carries TRBV5-4 and TRBJ2-7; 8 bases match TRBD1. Germline CDR1 is SGHNT and CDR2 is YYREEE (reference sequence). The V segment lost 3 bases and the J segment 3 bases; nucleotides outside the gene matches: 2. The CDR3 covers 13 residues. The CDR3: CASSSDRVYEQYF. The part of the CDR3 DNA that was read is TGTGCCAGCAGCTCGGACAGGGTCTACGAG.

In this sample, this clone turned up a few times. The CDR3 end falls 3 residues outside the read, so it is completed with the germline J gene. The rearrangement joins TRBV20-1 to TRBJ2-1, with 7 positions matching TRBD2. The CDR3 length is 13 residues. CDR1 is DFQATT, CDR2 SNEGSKA, per germline (reference sequence). J lost 9 bases, V lost 3 bases, and 8 bases had no gene match. CDR3 in amino acids: CSARETSSSEQFF. The sequenced CDR3 bases are TGCAGTGCTAGGGAGACTAGCAGCAGTGAG.

In its sample, this clone was seen many times. The CDR3 end is not reached by the read, which stops 3 residues before it; the germline J gene fills it in. This chain connects TRBV18 to TRBJ2-3; D is perhaps TRBD2 (6 bases). This CDR3 region has 16 residues. The germline gives CDR1 KGHSH, CDR2 LQKENI. Deletions cut 1 base from V and 1 base from J, with 12 bases between. The part of the CDR3 DNA that was read is TGTGCCAGCTCACCACAACTAGCAGGTGGCACAGATACG. This encodes CASSPQLAGGTDT. The entire CDR3 sequence reads CASSPQLAGGTDTQYF.

A remark on this clone: The sequenced fragment ends 3 residues before the CDR3 boundary, so the rest is inferred from the germline J gene. This chain uses TRBV19 with TRBJ2-2; D is ambiguous. The germline V and J ends were trimmed by 4 bases and 5 bases, with 8 bases remaining between them. CDR1 is LNHDA, CDR2 SQIVND, per germline (reference sequence). CDR3 length: 13 residues. The CDR3 here is CASSKSRTGELFF. CDR3 DNA (partial): TGTGCCAGTAGTAAATCGAGGACCGGGGAG.